The next 30 T cell receptor beta chains were all read from a single sample in a study of vaccination and CD4 T cells after COVID-19 (dated by TCRdb to 2022 to 2024). These receptors lack a known antigen. The library was obtained by PCR. Sequenced using an Illumina iSeq 100. TCR sequencing of DNA from cultured CD4+ T cells used the Oncomine TCR Beta short-read assay at the Johns Hopkins FTIC core. The public reads were quality trimmed at Q25 with fastp and then assembled into clones with MiXCR by TCRdb, keeping productive beta chains. Each CDR3 protein gets just one entry, which takes the most common genes and DNA from the rows behind it. Across this sample there are fewer than 20,000 distinct CDR3 sequences, with approximately 29% seen only once. Jointly, the top ten make up roughly 15% of the sample. The treatment or condition tag for this specimen amounts to: approximately nine-day PBMC culture with coronavirus spike peptide pools or control peptides (ViraFEST assay).

Sequencing was carried out using cultured CD4+ T cells from blood. All receptors come from a human donor with COVID-19.

The chain links TRBV20-1 to TRBJ1-2; no firm D call. Germline CDR1 reads DFQATT; CDR2 reads SNEGSKA (reference sequence). The V and J ends lost 0 bases and 1 base respectively, with 12 bases between them. This CDR3 is 15 amino acids long. The CDR3 region is CSARDRRANNYGYTF. The CDR3 nucleotides read TGCAGTGCTAGAGATCGAAGGGCCAATAACTATGGCTACACCTTC.

This clonotype was detected only a few times. The chain employs TRBV11-3 and TRBJ1-1; D call uncertain. This CDR3 has 14 amino acids. The V end was cut by 1 base, the J end by 1 base, with 7 bases between. Germline CDR1 SGHNT, CDR2 YENEEA. CDR3 amino acids: CASSLGRENTEAFF. DNA of the CDR3: TGTGCCAGCAGCTTAGGCCGGGAGAACACTGAAGCTTTCTTT.

V is TRBV5-6 and J is TRBJ1-5; 9 bases agree with TRBD1. Germline V gene sequence: CDR1 SGHDT, CDR2 YYEEEE. The CDR3 contains 17 residues. V gave up 2 bases and J gave up 2 bases; unmatched junction bases: 8. The CDR3, as DNA: TGTGCCAGCAGCTTCGGGACAGGGCAGAACGGCAATCAGCCCCAGCATTTT. Protein sequence: CASSFGTGQNGNQPQHF.

The CDR3 is CASSQVYETQYF. The CDR3 bases are TGTGCCAGCAGCCAAGTTTATGAGACCCAGTACTTC. This sequence joins TRBV14 and TRBJ2-5; D ambiguous. This CDR3 has 12 residues. Germline lookup yields CDR1 SGHDN and CDR2 FVKESK. V was clipped by 1 base and J by 5 bases, with 5 bases between them.

V and J are TRBV18 and TRBJ1-5; D unresolved. The germline V gene has CDR1 KGHSH and CDR2 LQKENI. The CDR3 totals 13 residues. V was trimmed by 3 bases and J by 7 bases, leaving 10 bases between them. This CDR3 reads CASSPWEGQPQHF. CDR3 DNA sequence: TGTGCCAGCTCACCCTGGGAGGGCCAGCCCCAGCATTTT.

The CDR3 DNA follows: TGTGCCAGCAGGGAAGTAGCTAACTATGGCTACACCTTC. Amino acid sequence: CASREVANYGYTF. The chain carries TRBV6-2 or TRBV6-3 and TRBJ1-2; D is undetermined. Germline V gene lookup returns CDR1 MNHEY and CDR2 SVGEGT. Trimming took 6 bases from V and 0 from J, leaving 8 bases between them. This CDR3 spans 13 amino acids.

The chain links TRBV6-2 or TRBV6-3 to TRBJ2-1, with D possibly being TRBD2 (7 bases). This CDR3 contains 15 residues. Germline lookup yields CDR1 MNHEY and CDR2 SVGEGT. V lost 7 bases to trimming and J lost 3 bases, with 16 bases between them. CDR3 coding DNA: TGTGCCAGCAAGGCGGGGGCAGGCGGCTACAATGAGCAGTTCTTC. This sequence encodes CASKAGAGGYNEQFF.

This chain connects TRBV10-1 to TRBJ2-5; D is undetermined. Trimming cost V 2 bases and J 5 bases, with 3 bases left between them. Germline values: CDR1 WNHNN, CDR2 SYGVQD (reference sequence). The CDR3 totals 11 residues. The CDR3, as DNA: TGCGCCAGCAGTGAGAGGGAGACCCAGTACTTC. Amino acid sequence: CASSERETQYF.

The rearrangement uses TRBV20-1 and TRBJ2-5; 7 bases align to TRBD1. Germline trimming cut 2 bases from V and 7 bases from J; bases unmatched to any gene: 13. CDR1 is DFQATT, CDR2 SNEGSKA, per germline (reference sequence). The CDR3 consists of 15 residues. The CDR3 bases are TGCAGTGCTAGATCCCAGGACAGGTTTGCAGGGACCCAGTACTTC. This codes for CSARSQDRFAGTQYF.

The rearrangement links TRBV18 to TRBJ1-6, with D perhaps TRBD1 (5 bases). This CDR3 is 16 amino acids long. Germline CDR1 KGHSH, CDR2 LQKENI. V lost 5 bases to trimming and J lost 5 bases, with 16 bases between them. CDR3 in amino acids: CASSSRGGGDNSPLHF. The CDR3 bases are TGTGCCAGCTCATCAAGGGGTGGAGGGGATAATTCACCCCTCCACTTT.

The V and J genes are TRBV6-5 and TRBJ2-7; maybe TRBD1 (7 bases). The ends were cut back, 0 bases at V and 3 bases at J, with 15 bases in the middle. CDR1 and CDR2 from the germline V gene are MNHEY and SVGAGI. The CDR3 is 16 amino acids. The DNA of the CDR3 is TGTGCCAGCAGTTACTCGACAGGGACTTTCATCTACGAGCAGTACTTC. Its protein product is CASSYSTGTFIYEQYF.

V and J are TRBV7-8 and TRBJ1-2; TRBD1 is a possible D gene (6 bases). Germline V gives CDR1 SGHVS, CDR2 FQNEAQ. V was trimmed by 0 bases and J by 4 bases, leaving 12 bases between them. This CDR3 region has 15 residues. This CDR3 is CASSLAQGNLYGYTF. The CDR3 nucleotides read TGTGCCAGCAGCTTAGCACAGGGTAACCTCTATGGCTACACCTTC.

The chain has TRBV6-1 and TRBJ2-4, with TRBD2 as a possible D gene (7 bases). This CDR3 spans 16 amino acids. The V end was cut by 7 bases, the J end by 0 bases, with 16 bases between. Looked up from germline, CDR1 is MNHNS and CDR2 is SASEGT. The CDR3 DNA reads as TGTGCCAGCACCGCCGGGGGGCAGGGAGCCAAAAACATTCAGTACTTC. It codes for CASTAGGQGAKNIQYF.

The chain joins TRBV6-4 to TRBJ1-1, with 8 positions matching TRBD1. Trimming removed 5 bases from V and 7 bases from J; junction bases left unmatched: 3. The CDR3 is 12 residues long. Germline CDR1 MRHNA, CDR2 SNTAGT. CDR3 DNA sequence: TGTGCCAGCAGTACAGACAGGGGTGAAGCTTTCTTT. The encoded protein is CASSTDRGEAFF.

The rearrangement uses TRBV6-1 and TRBJ2-1, with TRBD2 identical over 10 bases. The V gene end was trimmed by 7 bases and the J gene end by 12 bases; junction bases not matched to a gene: 18. Per germline, CDR1 MNHNS and CDR2 SASEGT. The CDR3 length is 16 residues. CDR3 DNA sequence: TGTGCCAGCACCAGATCTAGCGGGGGCCTCGGGTCGGGGCAGTTCTTC. This sequence encodes CASTRSSGGLGSGQFF.

The V call is TRBV7-6, the J call TRBJ1-3; TRBD1 matches 8 bases. V shed 1 base, J shed 6 bases, and the junction held 5 bases outside the gene matches. Per the germline V gene, CDR1 is SGHVS and CDR2 is FNYEAQ. The CDR3 runs to 15 residues. CDR3 DNA sequence: TGTGCCAGCAGCTTAGAATCAGGGGGCCAAAACACCATATATTTT. It encodes CASSLESGGQNTIYF.

The rearrangement joins TRBV4-2 to TRBJ1-2; no clear D gene. The V end was cut by 0 bases, the J end by 1 base, with 6 bases between. CDR1 LGHNA and CDR2 YNFKEQ come from the germline V gene. The CDR3 covers 14 residues. CDR3 sequence (DNA): TGTGCCAGCAGCCAAGACACTGGTAACTATGGCTACACCTTC. It encodes CASSQDTGNYGYTF.

The CDR3 is CASELRNQPQHF. As DNA, the CDR3 is TGTGCCAGCGAACTGAGGAATCAGCCCCAGCATTTT. V gene TRBV6-1 combines with J gene TRBJ1-5; D call uncertain. Deletions cut 8 bases from V and 4 bases from J, with 9 bases between. Per the germline V gene, CDR1 is MNHNS and CDR2 is SASEGT. This CDR3 has 12 amino acids.

The chain carries TRBV30 and TRBJ1-5, with TRBD1 matching 7 bases. In germline, CDR1 is GTSNPN, CDR2 SVGIG (reference sequence). Trimming took 3 bases from V and 7 from J; bases not matched to a gene: 9. The CDR3 is 14 residues long. The CDR3 sequence is CAWSPGGGGQPQHF. The CDR3 nucleotides read TGTGCCTGGAGCCCGGGAGGGGGCGGCCAGCCCCAGCATTTT.

The sample holds a few counts of this clonotype. The chain employs TRBV12-3 or TRBV12-4 and TRBJ2-3; tentative D call: TRBD1 (6 bases). Trimming removed 7 bases from V and 5 bases from J, with 10 bases in between. This CDR3 has 12 amino acids. The CDR3 nucleotides are TGTGCCAGCACCCCACAGGGAGATACGCAGTATTTT. Protein product: CASTPQGDTQYF.

V is TRBV30 and J is TRBJ2-3, with D hard to call. The germline V and J ends were trimmed by 5 bases and 1 base, with 19 bases remaining between them. Germline V gives CDR1 GTSNPN, CDR2 SVGIG (reference sequence). This CDR3 spans 16 amino acids. Written as DNA, the CDR3 is TGTGCCTGGGTCCCCCCCGAGCTGTCCGGCACAGATACGCAGTATTTT. It codes for CAWVPPELSGTDTQYF.

Note on this clonotype: A junction end diverges from the germline sequence, so it may reflect a read error. The chain carries TRBV7-7 and TRBJ1-4, with TRBD1 matching over 9 bases. This CDR3 has 15 residues. Germline lookup yields CDR1 SSHAT and CDR2 FNYEAQ (reference sequence). CDR3 coding DNA: TGTGCTAGCAGCCTGACAGGGGGACTTAATGAAAAACTGTTTTTT. It is translated as CASSLTGGLNEKLFF.

The V and J genes are TRBV20-1 and TRBJ2-2; 9 nucleotides agree with TRBD2. Unmatched junction bases numbered 5, after V lost 2 bases and J lost 10 bases. The CDR3 extends over 13 amino acids. CDR1 is DFQATT, CDR2 SNEGSKA, per germline (reference sequence). The CDR3 region is CSARLAGLEELFF. In nucleotides, the CDR3 is TGCAGTGCTAGACTAGCGGGGTTGGAGGAGCTGTTTTTT.

Only one count was recorded for this clonotype. The chain is built from TRBV19 and TRBJ2-2; tentative D call: TRBD2 (5 bases). Germline V gives CDR1 LNHDA, CDR2 SQIVND (reference sequence). V was shortened by 6 bases and J by 0 bases, with 11 bases between the two germline ends. This CDR3 region has 15 residues. The CDR3 bases are TGTGCCAGTAGGTACCCGGGAACGAACACCGGGGAGCTGTTTTTT. It codes for CASRYPGTNTGELFF.

The chain combines TRBV20-1 with TRBJ2-3; 11 bases match TRBD2. The CDR3 length is 15 residues. Germline assignment: CDR1 DFQATT and CDR2 SNEGSKA (reference sequence). With 0 bases clipped from V and 6 bases from J, the junction kept 5 bases outside the gene matches. The CDR3 DNA sequence: TGCAGTGCTAGAGATTCACTAGCGGGGGTGGATACGCAGTATTTT. It codes for CSARDSLAGVDTQYF.

The chain employs TRBV19 and TRBJ2-5, with TRBD2 matching 7 bases. Germline loops: CDR1 LNHDA, CDR2 SQIVND (reference sequence). This CDR3 has 15 amino acids. The J segment lost 4 bases and the V segment lost 4 bases, leaving 9 bases of the junction unmatched. The CDR3 protein is CASSTRGPGGETQYF. DNA of the CDR3: TGTGCCAGTAGTACCCGGGGCCCGGGGGGAGAGACCCAGTACTTC.

This clonotype was seen a handful of times. The rearrangement joins TRBV10-3 to TRBJ2-6; the D gene is possibly TRBD2 (5 bases). The CDR3 consists of 15 residues. Trimming took 3 bases from V and 2 from J, leaving 8 bases between them. The V gene's germline CDR1 is ENHRY and CDR2 SYGVKD. CDR3 in amino acids: CAISDSGTGANVLTF. In DNA form, the CDR3 reads TGTGCCATCAGTGATTCGGGGACTGGGGCCAACGTCCTGACTTTC.

The rearrangement joins TRBV11-3 to TRBJ1-1; TRBD1 matches 7 bases. Trimming removed 5 bases from V and 10 bases from J; junction bases left unmatched: 7. This CDR3 spans 12 amino acids. The germline V gene encodes CDR1 SGHNT and CDR2 YENEEA. The CDR3 protein is CASSERQGLAFF. Written as DNA, the CDR3 is TGTGCCAGCAGCGAGCGACAGGGATTAGCTTTCTTT.

The chain carries TRBV4-3 and TRBJ2-1; 8 bases line up with TRBD1. V shed 0 bases and J 9 bases; nucleotides not matched to a gene: 4. Germline V gene sequence: CDR1 LGHNA, CDR2 YSLEER. The CDR3 length is 14 residues. CDR3 sequence (DNA): TGCGCCAGCAGCCAAGAACAGGGGGTAACTGAGCAGTTCTTC. Translated, it gives CASSQEQGVTEQFF.

In DNA, the CDR3 is TGTGCCAGCACCTCACCCGGGGGCTCCTACGAGCAGTACTTC. Its translation: CASTSPGGSYEQYF. The chain recombines TRBV6-1 with TRBJ2-7; a possible D gene is TRBD2 (6 bases). V lost 7 bases and J lost 0, with 13 bases in between. Germline V gene lookup returns CDR1 MNHNS and CDR2 SASEGT. The CDR3 has 14 amino acids.